One and the same sample provided the 9 T cell receptor beta chains below, sequenced in a study of identical twins. Each CDR3 protein is one row after TCRdb ran MiXCR on the 5' RACE reads. The profile shows fewer than 450,000 distinct CDR3 sequences, about 10% of them singletons. The specimen sequenced was naive T cells sorted from blood. These receptors all come from a woman aged 45-65 years in good health.

Only a few counts were recorded for this clonotype. The chain uses TRBV12-3 or TRBV12-4 and TRBJ2-7, with 7 bases lining up with TRBD2. J lost 6 bases, V lost 6 bases, and 8 bases had no gene match. The CDR3 is 13 residues long. CDR3 DNA: TGTGCCAGCAGGTCGGGACTATTCGGCGAGCAGTACGTC. It encodes CASRSGLFGEQYV.

This clonotype was counted between two and nine times. The chain employs TRBV6-6 and TRBJ2-2; no reliable D call. Trimming took 0 bases from V and 4 from J, leaving 6 bases between them. Per the germline V gene, CDR1 is MNHNY and CDR2 is SVGAGI (reference sequence). This CDR3 comprises 14 residues. CDR3: CASSYSWSTGELFF. DNA of the CDR3: TGTGCCAGCAGTTACTCTTGGAGCACCGGGGAGCTGTTTTTT.

This clonotype was found many times. The V and J genes are TRBV12-3 or TRBV12-4 and TRBJ1-1, with D unresolved. V lost 7 bases, J lost 3 bases, and 21 bases lay in between. The CDR3 is 16 residues long. CDR3 DNA: TGTGCCAGCACTTTCCCACCCCAACCTCTACACACTGAAGCTTTCTTT. Residues: CASTFPPQPLHTEAFF.

The chain combines TRBV19 with TRBJ2-1, with no clear D. V gave up 0 bases and J gave up 4 bases, with 10 bases separating them. CDR1 and CDR2 (germline): LNHDA, SQIVND (reference sequence). The CDR3 covers 15 residues. The CDR3 bases are TGTGCCAGTAGTATAGATCGGGCAGCATACAATGAGCAGTTCTTC. It is translated as CASSIDRAAYNEQFF.

A few counts support this clonotype. The chain carries TRBV12-3 or TRBV12-4 and TRBJ2-1; 8 bases are shared with TRBD1. This CDR3 is 15 amino acids long. J lost 4 bases, V lost 5 bases, and 7 bases had no gene match. The CDR3: CASSLTGVNYNEQFF. DNA for the CDR3: TGTGCCAGCAGTCTGACAGGGGTCAATTACAATGAGCAGTTCTTC.

This clonotype occurred many times. V usage is TRBV24-1 and J usage is TRBJ2-5; D not certain. This CDR3 contains 14 residues. The germline V gene has CDR1 KGHDR and CDR2 SFDVKD. Trimming stripped 3 bases from V and 4 bases from J, with 11 bases between. The CDR3 spells CATSDPSPGETQYF. The DNA for the CDR3 is TGTGCCACCAGTGATCCCTCGCCAGGAGAGACCCAGTACTTC.

This rearrangement joins TRBV11-2 to TRBJ1-2, with 7 bases fitting TRBD1. The junction had 10 bases not matched to a gene; V was cut back by 2 bases and J by 7 bases. The CDR3 is 15 residues long. Looked up from germline, CDR1 is SGHAT and CDR2 is FQNNGV. The CDR3 DNA reads as TGTGCCAGCAGCTTATCCGGACAGGCACGAATTGGCTACACCTTC. Protein sequence: CASSLSGQARIGYTF.

The chain combines TRBV29-1 with TRBJ2-1, with a weak D call TRBD2 (5 bases). CDR3 length equals 11 residues. Germline V gene lookup returns CDR1 SQVTM and CDR2 ANQGSEA. V shed 6 bases and J shed 4 bases, with 7 bases lying between them. The chain's CDR3 is CSVGLYNEQFF. CDR3 sequence (DNA): TGCAGCGTCGGACTTTACAATGAGCAGTTCTTC.

This clonotype showed up just a few times. In DNA form, the CDR3 reads TGCGCCAGCAGCACCGGGACAGGCGACTACAATGAGCAGTTCTTC. It codes for CASSTGTGDYNEQFF. The J gene is TRBJ2-1, the V gene TRBV5-1, with 8 nucleotides matching TRBD1. CDR1 and CDR2 from the germline V gene are SGHRS and YFSETQ. The CDR3 is 15 residues long. After removal of 4 bases from V and 3 bases from J, the junction contained 6 bases not matched to a gene. The variable domain in full, completed from reference TRBV5-1 and TRBJ2-1, reads KAGVTQTPRYLIKTRGQQVTLSCSPISGHRSVSWYQQTPGQGLQFLFEYFSETQRNKGNFPGRFSGRQFSNSRSEMNVSTLELGDSALYLCASSTGTGDYNEQFFGPGTRLTVL.